Listed here are 24 T cell receptor beta chains from one sample, sequenced in a study of human T cells and chemical hapten exposure. TCRdb re-derived calls from the RACE reads in MiXCR, one entry per CDR3 protein. The sample lists fewer than 100,000 distinct CDR3 sequences; about 8.6% were seen once. Described time point: healthy volunteer bleed at 6 weeks. Total RNA was isolated from whole blood that had not been fractionated. Sequencing input: whole blood. The receptors stem from a female donor in good health. Some clones in this sample may be carry-over from other donors' samples.

This clonotype showed up many times. The gene calls are TRBV28 and TRBJ1-2; a weak D match, TRBD1 (5 bases). Germline V gene sequence: CDR1 MDHEN, CDR2 SYDVKM. This CDR3 comprises 14 residues. With 3 bases removed from V and 0 bases from J, the gap between germline ends came to 8 bases. This chain's CDR3 is CASSFATANYGYTF. In DNA, the CDR3 is TGTGCCAGCAGTTTCGCGACAGCTAACTATGGCTACACCTTC.

This clonotype was detected a few times. The gene calls are TRBV7-2 and TRBJ2-1; no clear D gene. The germline V gene encodes CDR1 SGHTA and CDR2 FQGNSA. V lost 1 base and J lost 2, with 9 bases in between. The CDR3 is 15 amino acids. CDR3: CASSLGGQPYNEQFF. The CDR3 bases are TGTGCCAGCAGCTTAGGGGGTCAACCCTACAATGAGCAGTTCTTC.

This clonotype was seen many times. This chain uses TRBV18 with TRBJ2-1, with 8 nucleotides matching TRBD2. The CDR3 length is 16 residues. Germline V gene data show CDR1 as KGHSH and CDR2 as LQKENI. V shed 3 bases and J 4 bases; nucleotides not matched to a gene: 8. The DNA of the CDR3 is TGTGCCAGCTCACCCGGTCGGCGGGGGGAGTACAATGAGCAGTTCTTC. Translated: CASSPGRRGEYNEQFF.

This clonotype was found many times. This chain links TRBV29-1 with TRBJ1-2; tentatively, D is TRBD1 (6 bases). This CDR3 comprises 12 residues. Germline CDR1 is SQVTM and CDR2 is ANQGSEA. The V and J ends lost 1 base and 6 bases respectively, with 9 bases between them. CDR3 nucleotides: TGCAGCGTTGAAGGCAGGGGAAATGGCTACACCTTC. It yields the protein CSVEGRGNGYTF.

The chain employs TRBV2 and TRBJ2-5; D ambiguous. Trimming cost V 6 bases and J 4 bases, with 3 bases left between them. The CDR3 loop spans 10 amino acids. The germline V gene has CDR1 SNHLY and CDR2 FYNNEI. DNA for the CDR3: TGTGCCAGCAGGCGAGAGACCCAGTACTTC. Protein: CASRRETQYF.

The chain recombines TRBV20-1 with TRBJ1-1, with D perhaps matching TRBD1 (6 bases). V lost 3 bases, J lost 3 bases, and 17 bases lay in between. Germline loops: CDR1 DFQATT, CDR2 SNEGSKA (reference sequence). This CDR3 has 15 amino acids. The CDR3 is CSARGQQGRDTEAFF. For the CDR3, the DNA is TGCAGTGCTAGGGGGCAACAGGGAAGGGACACTGAAGCTTTCTTT.

This chain links TRBV7-2 with TRBJ2-7, with 7 bases that match TRBD2. CDR1 is SGHTA and CDR2 is FQGNSA in the germline V gene. Germline trimming cut 1 base from V and 0 bases from J; bases unmatched to any gene: 6. This CDR3 spans 16 amino acids. The CDR3 DNA follows: TGTGCCAGCAGCTTAGTGACTGGCGGGGGCTCCTACGAGCAGTACTTC. This encodes CASSLVTGGGSYEQYF.

This clonotype was detected many times. The rearrangement links TRBV29-1 to TRBJ2-1, with TRBD1 as a possible D gene (5 bases). Per the germline V gene, CDR1 is SQVTM and CDR2 is ANQGSEA. The CDR3 extends over 14 amino acids. Trimming cost V 4 bases and J 4 bases, with 14 bases left between them. CDR3 sequence reads: CSVVQGLRYNEQFF. Here the CDR3 DNA reads TGCAGCGTTGTTCAGGGATTGAGGTACAATGAGCAGTTCTTC.

In its sample, this clonotype was seen a few times. The chain carries TRBV6-1 and TRBJ2-3; D perhaps matches TRBD2 (6 bases). Trimming took 2 bases from V and 0 from J, leaving 9 bases between them. Germline-derived CDR1 and CDR2 are MNHNS and SASEGT. This CDR3 is 15 amino acids long. CDR3 DNA: TGTGCCAGCAGTGAATGGACTACCAGCACAGATACGCAGTATTTT. It specifies CASSEWTTSTDTQYF.

Ten or more counts support this clonotype. CDR3 nucleotide sequence: TGTGCCAGCTCACCACGCAGGGGATATGAAAAACTGTTTTTT. It translates to CASSPRRGYEKLFF. The rearrangement joins TRBV18 to TRBJ1-4; TRBD1 is a possible D gene (6 bases). This CDR3 has 14 amino acids. Germline CDR1 is KGHSH and CDR2 is LQKENI. V was clipped by 1 base and J by 6 bases, with 9 bases between them.

The rearrangement links TRBV6-5 to TRBJ2-7; no definite D call. Germline V gene lookup returns CDR1 MNHEY and CDR2 SVGAGI. There are 13 residues in the CDR3. V was pared by 5 bases and J by 0 bases, with 8 bases between. CDR3: CASSTRSSYEQYF. In nucleotides, the CDR3 is TGTGCCAGCAGTACCAGGAGCTCCTACGAGCAGTACTTC.

This clonotype was observed a handful of times. This likely comes from a read error, as the CDR3 has no conserved phenylalanine or tryptophan at its end. It is unclear where the CDR3 begins or ends on the DNA, so no DNA is shown, and the CDR3 is as TCRdb lists it. The chain's CDR3 is CASSHDTG. V and J are TRBV12-3 or TRBV12-4 and TRBJ2-5. Counting both end residues, the CDR3 totals 8 amino acids.

The genes are TRBV10-3 and TRBJ2-7; 9 bases align to TRBD2. Unmatched junction bases numbered 12, after V lost 8 bases and J lost 7 bases. Germline V lookup: CDR1 ENHRY, CDR2 SYGVKD. There are 14 residues in the CDR3. In DNA, the CDR3 is TGTGCCATCGGTAGTAGCGGGGGAGAGGGGGAGCAGTACTTC. Translating gives CAIGSSGGEGEQYF.

In its sample, this clonotype was seen many times. The chain carries TRBV10-3 and TRBJ2-3; D possibly corresponds to TRBD2 (6 bases). This CDR3 contains 14 residues. V shed 4 bases and J shed 4 bases, with 12 bases lying between them. CDR1 and CDR2 (germline): ENHRY, SYGVKD. The CDR3 DNA reads TGTGCCATCAGTGTCGGAGGGGCTGCAGATACGCAGTATTTT. As protein: CAISVGGAADTQYF.

On this clonotype: A clone one base away is much larger, so this may be a read error. The chain links TRBV14 to TRBJ2-7; D assignment may be TRBD1 or TRBD2 (6 bases each). Germline V gene lookup returns CDR1 SGHDN and CDR2 FVKESK. The CDR3 contains 16 residues. As DNA, the CDR3 is TGTGCCAGCAGCCAAGATCCGGGGGCTATAGATTACGGGCAGTACTTC. The encoded protein is CASSQDPGAIDYGQYF.

This clonotype has at least ten counts. V gene TRBV5-5 combines with J gene TRBJ1-6; tentatively, D is TRBD1 (6 bases). With 2 bases removed from V and 7 bases from J, the gap between germline ends came to 10 bases. The CDR3 consists of 14 residues. Germline V lookup: CDR1 SGHKS, CDR2 YYEKEE (reference sequence). The CDR3 spells CASSFLTGNSPLHF. CDR3 nucleotides: TGTGCCAGCAGCTTCCTTACAGGGAATTCACCCCTCCACTTT.

In this sample, this clonotype turned up many times. The chain combines TRBV29-1 with TRBJ2-5, with 9 bases that match TRBD2. The V segment lost 2 bases and the J segment 1 base; nucleotides outside the gene matches: 5. CDR1 and CDR2 (germline): SQVTM, ANQGSEA. This CDR3 contains 15 residues. As DNA, the CDR3 is TGCAGCGTTGAAACGAGCGGGGGGTCCCAAGAGACCCAGTACTTC. Protein sequence: CSVETSGGSQETQYF.

This clonotype has just a few counts. The CDR3 region is CASSLTPQGDTQYF. CDR3 in DNA: TGCGCCAGCAGCCTCACTCCACAGGGGGATACGCAGTATTTT. The rearrangement links TRBV4-1 to TRBJ2-3, with 7 bases identical to TRBD1. The CDR3 is made up of 14 amino acids. Losses at the gene ends were 4 bases for V and 6 bases for J; bases not matched to a gene: 7. Looked up from germline, CDR1 is MGHRA and CDR2 is YSYEKL.

In its sample, this clonotype was seen a few times. The genes are TRBV6-2 or TRBV6-3 and TRBJ1-1, with a weak D call TRBD1 (6 bases). Germline CDR1 reads MNHEY; CDR2 reads SVGEGT. Between the trimmed V and J ends, which lost 6 bases and 5 bases, there was a span of 10 bases. The CDR3 runs 12 residues. CDR3 nucleotides: TGTGCCAGCAGACGGGGGGCAACTGAAGCTTTCTTT. Its translation: CASRRGATEAFF.

This clonotype has at least ten counts. This chain uses TRBV6-2 or TRBV6-3 with TRBJ2-3; 12 bases match TRBD2. CDR1 is MNHEY and CDR2 is SVGEGT in the germline V gene. This CDR3 comprises 17 residues. V lost 0 bases to trimming and J lost 1 base; unmatched junction nucleotides: 2. CDR3 sequence reads: CASSYSTSGGGTDTQYF. In DNA, the CDR3 is TGTGCCAGCAGTTACTCGACTAGCGGGGGAGGCACAGATACGCAGTATTTT.

This clonotype was seen only a few times. The CDR3 DNA reads TGCGCCAGCAGCATACGCCGCGGCTCCACAGATACGCAGTATTTT. Translated: CASSIRRGSTDTQYF. V and J are TRBV5-1 and TRBJ2-3; D call uncertain. There are 15 residues in the CDR3. Germline CDR1 and CDR2: SGHRS and YFSETQ. The ends were cut back, 4 bases at V and 2 bases at J, with 14 bases in the middle.

This clonotype has just a few counts. The chain links TRBV6-2 or TRBV6-3 to TRBJ2-4, with 8 bases identical to TRBD1. The CDR3 loop spans 16 amino acids. With 6 bases clipped from V and 0 bases from J, the junction kept 7 bases outside the gene matches. In germline, CDR1 is MNHEY, CDR2 SVGEGT. This CDR3 reads CASSPRTGLAKNIQYF. CDR3 DNA: TGTGCCAGCAGCCCCCGGACAGGGCTAGCCAAAAACATTCAGTACTTC.

This clonotype was counted a few times. The chain has TRBV5-1 and TRBJ2-7, with TRBD1 matching 7 bases. Germline CDR1 reads SGHRS; CDR2 reads YFSETQ. V lost 0 bases and J lost 7; bases outside the gene matches: 10. This CDR3 has 15 amino acids. The CDR3 is CASSLGDRRPLEQYF. CDR3 nucleotide sequence: TGCGCCAGCAGCTTGGGGGACAGACGCCCCCTGGAGCAGTACTTC.

This chain uses TRBV20-1 with TRBJ1-5; no clear D. There are 11 residues in the CDR3. Between the trimmed V and J ends, which lost 1 base and 7 bases, there was a span of 5 bases. Germline-derived CDR1 and CDR2 are DFQATT and SNEGSKA (reference sequence). Here the CDR3 reads CSARGTQPQHF. CDR3 in DNA: TGCAGTGCTAGAGGGACGCAGCCCCAGCATTTT.